Described below is a single T cell receptor beta chain sequence and its context. The germline V gene has CDR1 SQVTM and CDR2 ANQGSEA. V dropped 4 bases and J dropped 3; count of bases not matched to a gene: 6. The CDR3 loop spans 13 amino acids. The data derive from a study of blood T cell repertoires in COVID-19. In the study overall: The samples span acute and convalescent COVID-19 from the United States, Italy and Spain. Sample material is recorded as cDNA or gDNA derived from T cells, B-cell-depleted T cells, or PBMCs.

In the original processing: Amplifying reference gene primers gave estimates of nucleated cell counts. Assay: immunoSEQ multiplex PCR; the TCRdb copy retains only in-frame clones and omits some. V, J and clone size derive from that table, while D and trimming were established from the DNA sequence. The data hold more than 250,000 clones, with roughly 84% observed a single time. This TCR was recovered from a man in his fifties with active or convalescent COVID-19. Sequenced: peripheral blood. This chain connects TRBV29-1 to TRBJ2-7; 7 bases fit TRBD2. CDR3 sequence: CSVARGGGYEQYF. CDR3 DNA sequence: TGCAGCGTTGCCCGCGGCGGGGGCTACGAGCAGTACTTC.